The 31 T cell receptor beta chains reported below all come from one sample, sequenced in a study of response to subunit inactivated influenza vaccine. From the RT-PCR reads, TCRdb called clonotypes with MiXCR, one entry per CDR3 protein. Found here are more than 400,000 distinct CDR3 sequences, approximately 7.7% of them singletons; the top ten hold over 10%. The source material was PBMCs from blood, sampled 23 months after vaccination. The receptors derive from a man aged 45 to 75 who received an inactivated influenza vaccine.

The CDR3: CASSPPRPSGTYNEQFF. Written as DNA, the CDR3 is TGTGCCAGCAGTCCCCCTCGCCCGAGTGGGACCTACAATGAGCAGTTCTTC. The gene calls are TRBV28 and TRBJ2-1; D is unresolved. The CDR3 totals 17 residues. V lost 5 bases to trimming and J lost 2 bases, with 19 bases between them. Germline loops: CDR1 MDHEN, CDR2 SYDVKM.

This clonotype was found a few times. This chain connects TRBV20-1 to TRBJ1-2; D is unclear. The length of the CDR3 is 15 residues. The germline gives CDR1 DFQATT, CDR2 SNEGSKA (reference sequence). V gave up 2 bases and J gave up 8 bases, with 21 bases separating them. CDR3 amino acids: CSARPPGRGSTGYTF. CDR3 nucleotides: TGCAGTGCTAGACCCCCTGGTCGTGGCAGTACGGGCTACACCTTC.

This chain connects TRBV20-1 to TRBJ1-5, with 9 bases lining up with TRBD1. The ends lost 3 bases at V and 6 bases at J; junction bases unmatched: 9. The CDR3 has 15 residues. Germline assignment: CDR1 DFQATT and CDR2 SNEGSKA (reference sequence). The DNA of the CDR3 is TGCAGTGCTAGTCCCGGGACAGGGAGTAGTCAGCCCCAGCATTTT. Translation gives CSASPGTGSSQPQHF.

In this sample, this clonotype turned up many times. This chain connects TRBV6-2 or TRBV6-3 to TRBJ2-1; 13 nucleotides align to TRBD2. The CDR3 extends over 19 amino acids. The germline V gene encodes CDR1 MNHEY and CDR2 SVGEGT. The V gene end was trimmed by 7 bases and the J gene end by 4 bases; junction bases not matched to a gene: 16. Here the CDR3 DNA reads TGTGCCAGCACCTCTTGGGGCGGCCGGACTAGCGGGAGTTACAATGAGCAGTTCTTC. Its translation is CASTSWGGRTSGSYNEQFF.

This clonotype was observed a handful of times. The V and J genes are TRBV7-2 and TRBJ2-1, with D perhaps matching TRBD2 (6 bases). Trimming took off 0 bases at V and 8 bases at J, with 11 bases between the two ends. The CDR3 is 14 residues long. Germline assignment: CDR1 SGHTA and CDR2 FQGNSA. In nucleotides, the CDR3 is TGTGCCAGCAGCTTAGCTCGGGCGGGACATGAGCAGTTCTTC. Its translation is CASSLARAGHEQFF.

The sample holds many counts of this clonotype. The chain is built from TRBV29-1 and TRBJ2-2, with TRBD1 matching 7 bases. The CDR3 extends over 13 amino acids. Germline V gene sequence: CDR1 SQVTM, CDR2 ANQGSEA. V lost 6 bases, J lost 6 bases, and 7 bases stayed unmatched. The CDR3 here is CSVRQGGAGELFF. CDR3 nucleotides: TGCAGCGTCAGACAGGGTGGGGCCGGGGAGCTGTTTTTT.

This clonotype was observed at least ten times. This chain uses TRBV29-1 with TRBJ2-2, with D possibly TRBD2 on 6 matching bases. Germline V gives CDR1 SQVTM, CDR2 ANQGSEA. The CDR3 has 12 amino acids. Trimming removed 8 bases at V and 4 bases at J, with 11 bases between. CDR3 DNA sequence: TGCAGCCTTAGTAGCGGCACCGGGGAGCTGTTTTTT. Protein: CSLSSGTGELFF.

The chain couples TRBV14 to TRBJ2-1; 10 bases are a match to TRBD1. The CDR3 is 16 residues long. Germline CDR1 SGHDN, CDR2 FVKESK. V dropped 0 bases and J dropped 6; count of bases not matched to a gene: 5. The CDR3 DNA reads as TGTGCCAGCAGCCAAGAAGGGACAGGGGTCCGCAATGAGCAGTTCTTC. Translated, it gives CASSQEGTGVRNEQFF.

This clonotype was counted a few times. The V and J genes are TRBV12-3 or TRBV12-4 and TRBJ1-1; 7 bases are a match to TRBD1. CDR3 length equals 14 residues. V shed 6 bases and J 4 bases; nucleotides not matched to a gene: 8. The DNA for the CDR3 is TGTGCCAGCAGGCCCCGACAGGGAAGCACTGAAGCTTTCTTT. Translated, it gives CASRPRQGSTEAFF.

This sequence joins TRBV24-1 and TRBJ2-5, with unresolved D. This CDR3 comprises 14 residues. Between the trimmed V and J ends, which lost 1 base and 2 bases, there was a span of 7 bases. Germline CDR1 is KGHDR and CDR2 is SFDVKD. The CDR3 coding sequence is TGTGCCACCAGTGATTTTGGTCAGCAAGAGACCCAGTACTTC. As protein: CATSDFGQQETQYF.

This clonotype was found a few times. V is TRBV4-3 and J is TRBJ2-7, with D uncertain. The CDR3 loop spans 14 amino acids. Trimming left V 4 bases short and J 0 bases short, with 10 bases between. In germline, CDR1 is LGHNA, CDR2 YSLEER. The CDR3 DNA is TGCGCCAGCAGCCTTCGGGTCCCCTCCTACGAGCAGTACTTC. Amino acids: CASSLRVPSYEQYF.

This clonotype occurred a few times. The rearrangement joins TRBV7-9 to TRBJ2-1; 8 nucleotides align to TRBD2. V lost 5 bases, J lost 8 bases, and 14 bases stayed unmatched. This CDR3 is built from 16 residues. The V gene's germline CDR1 is SEHNR and CDR2 FQNEAQ (reference sequence). CDR3 sequence: CASSPPEREPNDEQFF. In DNA, the CDR3 is TGTGCCAGCAGCCCACCTGAGCGGGAGCCCAACGATGAGCAGTTCTTC.

Many counts were recorded for this clonotype. The chain uses TRBV3-1 and TRBJ2-5; the match to TRBD2 covers 7 bases. Trimming removed 7 bases from V and 4 bases from J; junction bases left unmatched: 12. The CDR3 loop spans 15 amino acids. Germline values: CDR1 LGHDT, CDR2 YNNKEL (reference sequence). The CDR3, as DNA: TGTGCCAGCAACCCATCGATGGGGGGGTCAGAGACCCAGTACTTC. As protein: CASNPSMGGSETQYF.

This clonotype was detected many times. The V gene is TRBV10-3, the J gene TRBJ2-7, with a weak D call TRBD2 (6 bases). This CDR3 is 16 amino acids long. Germline assignment: CDR1 ENHRY and CDR2 SYGVKD. V was trimmed by 0 bases and J by 3 bases, leaving 15 bases between them. This chain's CDR3 is CAISESMAGSFYEQYF. The CDR3 region has the DNA TGTGCCATCAGTGAGTCAATGGCGGGGAGTTTCTACGAGCAGTACTTC.

This clonotype was observed a few times. V gene TRBV28 combines with J gene TRBJ1-3, with D possibly TRBD1 on 6 matching bases. This CDR3 is built from 16 residues. CDR1 MDHEN and CDR2 SYDVKM come from the germline V gene. Trimming removed 3 bases at V and 2 bases at J, with 14 bases between. The CDR3 DNA reads TGTGCCAGCAGTTTTATCGGTGCAGGGGCTGGAAACACCATATATTTT. Amino acids: CASSFIGAGAGNTIYF.

This clonotype was detected a few times. This chain connects TRBV3-1 to TRBJ2-7; D possibly uses TRBD1 or TRBD2 (5 bases each). V was clipped by 6 bases and J by 3 bases, with 12 bases between them. This CDR3 is built from 13 residues. Germline CDR1 and CDR2: LGHDT and YNNKEL (reference sequence). The chain's CDR3 is CASRGTTSYEQYF. For the CDR3, the DNA is TGTGCCAGCAGGGGGACCACTAGCTACGAGCAGTACTTC.

The table lists this clonotype with many counts. The chain uses TRBV20-1 and TRBJ2-4; D is possibly TRBD1 (6 bases). Germline lookup yields CDR1 DFQATT and CDR2 SNEGSKA (reference sequence). CDR3 size: 17 residues. With 3 bases removed from V and 0 bases from J, the gap between germline ends came to 18 bases. Here the CDR3 reads CSASGAVQGGAKNIQYF. As DNA, the CDR3 is TGCAGTGCTAGTGGGGCTGTTCAAGGGGGAGCCAAAAACATTCAGTACTTC.

This clonotype was seen more than once but under ten times. The chain uses TRBV6-1 and TRBJ2-7; unclear D gene. Germline CDR1 is MNHNS and CDR2 is SASEGT. V dropped 4 bases and J dropped 2 bases, with 12 bases sitting between them. CDR3 length: 14 residues. In DNA, the CDR3 is TGTGCCAGCAGTGCCGACGTAGGAGCCTACGAGCAGTACTTC. The encoded protein is CASSADVGAYEQYF.

This clonotype appeared many times. This sequence joins TRBV5-1 and TRBJ2-3; D not certain. V was shortened by 0 bases and J by 3 bases, with 8 bases between the two germline ends. Germline CDR1 is SGHRS and CDR2 is YFSETQ. The CDR3 totals 14 residues. CDR3 sequence reads: CASSLDQLTDTQYF. CDR3 nucleotides: TGCGCCAGCAGCTTGGACCAGCTTACAGATACGCAGTATTTT.

This clonotype was detected only a few times. The rearrangement joins TRBV5-1 to TRBJ2-3; the D gene is possibly TRBD1 (6 bases). The length of the CDR3 is 15 residues. The ends were cut back, 2 bases at V and 1 base at J, with 11 bases in the middle. The germline CDR1 and CDR2 sequences are SGHRS and YFSETQ. The CDR3 is CASSLGTPGTDTQYF. CDR3 in DNA: TGCGCCAGCAGCTTAGGGACACCCGGCACAGATACGCAGTATTTT.

This clonotype appeared many times. The chain recombines TRBV11-2 with TRBJ2-3; the D is unclear. V lost 1 base and J lost 2, with 16 bases in between. The CDR3 consists of 17 residues. CDR1 is SGHAT, CDR2 FQNNGV, per germline. The CDR3 is CASSLGVGFGSTDTQYF. CDR3 in DNA: TGTGCCAGCAGCTTAGGGGTTGGGTTTGGGTCCACAGATACGCAGTATTTT.

This clonotype showed up just a few times. The chain is built from TRBV5-5 and TRBJ1-1, with D possibly matching TRBD1 (6 bases). The CDR3 is 15 residues long. The V gene lost 1 base and the J gene lost 4 bases, with 14 bases spanning the gap. Looked up from germline, CDR1 is SGHKS and CDR2 is YYEKEE (reference sequence). Written as DNA, the CDR3 is TGTGCCAGCAGCTTGTCCCAGGGGACCTCCACTGAAGCTTTCTTT. Protein: CASSLSQGTSTEAFF.

This clonotype has only a few counts. The CDR3: CASSLDTVRGEQYF. In DNA, the CDR3 is TGCGCCAGCAGTCTCGACACCGTGAGGGGGGAGCAGTACTTC. The chain has TRBV10-1 and TRBJ2-7, with a possible D match to TRBD1 (6 bases). Germline CDR1 reads WNHNN; CDR2 reads SYGVQD (reference sequence). The CDR3 contains 14 residues. Deletions cut 5 bases from V and 7 bases from J, with 18 bases between.

The chain uses TRBV20-1 and TRBJ1-6; 10 nucleotides align to TRBD1. The CDR3 runs to 13 residues. After removal of 7 bases from V and 6 bases from J, the junction contained 3 bases not matched to a gene. The germline gives CDR1 DFQATT, CDR2 SNEGSKA (reference sequence). The chain's CDR3 is CSVRTGGNSPLHF. DNA for the CDR3: TGCAGTGTTAGGACAGGGGGTAATTCACCCCTCCACTTT.

The J gene is TRBJ2-1, the V gene TRBV6-2 or TRBV6-3; TRBD2 matches at 12 bases. The CDR3 covers 17 residues. Germline V lookup: CDR1 MNHEY, CDR2 SVGEGT. The V and J ends lost 2 bases and 5 bases, in that order; junction bases with no gene match: 7. Here the CDR3 reads CASSYLAGGPLDNEQFF. In DNA, the CDR3 is TGTGCCAGCAGTTACCTAGCGGGAGGGCCTCTGGACAATGAGCAGTTCTTC.

The chain recombines TRBV7-9 with TRBJ2-5; 11 bases match TRBD2. CDR3 length equals 15 residues. V gave up 4 bases and J gave up 2 bases; unmatched junction bases: 3. The germline CDR1 and CDR2 sequences are SEHNR and FQNEAQ (reference sequence). The CDR3 DNA follows: TGTGCCAGCAGCTCTAGCGGGGGGCAGCAAGAGACCCAGTACTTC. It specifies CASSSSGGQQETQYF.

In its sample, this clonotype was seen a few times. Written as DNA, the CDR3 is TGTGCCAGCAGTTACACCACTCAGGGGGCCTTGCTTGACACTGAAGCTTTCTTT. Its protein product is CASSYTTQGALLDTEAFF. V is TRBV6-2 or TRBV6-3 and J is TRBJ1-1; 8 nucleotides align to TRBD1. Trimming removed 2 bases from V and 3 bases from J; junction bases left unmatched: 14. The CDR3 is made up of 18 amino acids. The germline gives CDR1 MNHEY, CDR2 SVGEGT.

This clonotype showed up just a few times. This chain joins TRBV19 and TRBJ2-5, with 13 bases that match TRBD2. Unmatched junction bases numbered 10, after V lost 0 bases and J lost 3 bases. The CDR3 spans 19 residues. Germline V gene lookup returns CDR1 LNHDA and CDR2 SQIVND (reference sequence). This CDR3 reads CASSIDFSGLAGTKETQYF. CDR3 bases: TGTGCCAGTAGTATAGATTTTTCGGGACTAGCGGGAACGAAAGAGACCCAGTACTTC. The entire variable domain, with the rest obtained from reference TRBV19 and TRBJ2-5, is as follows: DGGITQSPKYLFRKEGQNVTLSCEQNLNHDAMYWYRQDPGQGLRLIYYSQIVNDFQKGDIAEGYSVSREKKESFPLTVTSAQKNPTAFYLCASSIDFSGLAGTKETQYFGPGTRLLVL.

This clonotype was counted between two and nine times. The CDR3 DNA reads as TGCAGTGCCCCGGACCCCGGGGGGACTGAAGCTTTCTTT. It translates to CSAPDPGGTEAFF. The V call is TRBV20-1, the J call TRBJ1-1; D is perhaps TRBD1 (5 bases). Between the trimmed V and J ends, which lost 6 bases and 5 bases, there was a span of 16 bases. Per the germline V gene, CDR1 is DFQATT and CDR2 is SNEGSKA (reference sequence). The CDR3 consists of 13 residues.

This clonotype has a count of ten or more. The chain joins TRBV6-2 or TRBV6-3 to TRBJ2-7; a weak D match, TRBD2 (6 bases). This CDR3 comprises 15 residues. V dropped 10 bases and J dropped 3 bases, with 22 bases sitting between them. CDR1 and CDR2 (germline): MNHEY, SVGEGT. The CDR3 spells CATLRGLGGNYEQYF. DNA for the CDR3: TGTGCCACCCTCCGAGGGCTAGGAGGGAACTACGAGCAGTACTTC.

The chain employs TRBV5-1 and TRBJ2-1; the D gene is possibly TRBD1 (6 bases). Trimming took 4 bases from V and 2 from J, leaving 13 bases between them. Germline values: CDR1 SGHRS, CDR2 YFSETQ. The CDR3 length is 15 residues. The CDR3 loop reads CASSPGQNPYNEQFF. The CDR3 DNA reads TGCGCCAGCAGCCCGGGACAAAACCCCTACAATGAGCAGTTCTTC. Drawing the rest from reference TRBV5-1 and TRBJ2-1, the complete variable domain is KAGVTQTPRYLIKTRGQQVTLSCSPISGHRSVSWYQQTPGQGLQFLFEYFSETQRNKGNFPGRFSGRQFSNSRSEMNVSTLELGDSALYLCASSPGQNPYNEQFFGPGTRLTVL.